These T cell receptor beta chains were read from a single sample in a study of CD8 T cells in ankylosing spondylitis. Each CDR3 protein is one row after TCRdb ran MiXCR on the 5' RACE reads. Among some 700,000 distinct CDR3 sequences listed, around 20% were seen once. The sequencing input was blood, either unsorted or a sorted T cell fraction (not recorded which). These TCRs come from a male donor with ankylosing spondylitis. The conserved cysteine and the conserved F or W are not part of the CDR3 here. A D gene is named only where the DNA matches it firmly.

CDR3aa: ASRRLQITDTQY; j_gene: TRBJ2-3; v_gene: TRBV7-8; d_gene: NA
CDR3aa: ASSYTLGRAIYNEQF; j_gene: TRBJ2-1; v_gene: TRBV12-3/TRBV12-4; d_gene: TRBD2
CDR3aa: ASSYPMAAPI; j_gene: TRBJ1-1; v_gene: TRBV6-2/TRBV6-3; d_gene: NA
CDR3aa: ASRPDWTGTGNTIY; j_gene: TRBJ1-3; v_gene: TRBV5-1; d_gene: TRBD1
CDR3aa: ASRWTGGNTEAF; j_gene: TRBJ1-1; v_gene: TRBV12-3/TRBV12-4; d_gene: TRBD1
CDR3aa: SARRVAELSYNEQF; j_gene: TRBJ2-1; v_gene: TRBV20-1; d_gene: NA
CDR3aa: ASSSGQGGPGEQF; j_gene: TRBJ2-1; v_gene: TRBV12-3/TRBV12-4; d_gene: TRBD1
CDR3aa: ASRDRSNQPQH; j_gene: TRBJ1-5; v_gene: TRBV6-1; d_gene: NA
CDR3aa: ASSELAGHHNEQF; j_gene: TRBJ2-1; v_gene: TRBV2; d_gene: TRBD2
CDR3aa: ASSSGSEINGYT; j_gene: TRBJ1-2; v_gene: TRBV5-1; d_gene: NA
CDR3aa: ASSQGPGQGEQF; j_gene: TRBJ2-1; v_gene: TRBV4-1; d_gene: TRBD1
CDR3aa: ASSQFPTGGGSEKLF; j_gene: TRBJ1-4; v_gene: TRBV6-1; d_gene: TRBD1
CDR3aa: ASSASQGYTDTQY; j_gene: TRBJ2-3; v_gene: TRBV5-1; d_gene: NA
CDR3aa: ASSYKGDSQPQH; j_gene: TRBJ1-5; v_gene: TRBV6-5; d_gene: NA
CDR3aa: ASSRSWGANTGELF; j_gene: TRBJ2-2; v_gene: TRBV11-2; d_gene: NA
CDR3aa: ASSPTGTLETQY; j_gene: TRBJ2-5; v_gene: TRBV18; d_gene: NA
CDR3aa: APFDRGTGELF; j_gene: TRBJ2-2; v_gene: TRBV10-1; d_gene: TRBD1
CDR3aa: ASSLEGGAYNEQF; j_gene: TRBJ2-1; v_gene: TRBV5-1; d_gene: NA
CDR3aa: ASSQYTAGRAYEQF; j_gene: TRBJ2-1; v_gene: TRBV4-1; d_gene: TRBD2